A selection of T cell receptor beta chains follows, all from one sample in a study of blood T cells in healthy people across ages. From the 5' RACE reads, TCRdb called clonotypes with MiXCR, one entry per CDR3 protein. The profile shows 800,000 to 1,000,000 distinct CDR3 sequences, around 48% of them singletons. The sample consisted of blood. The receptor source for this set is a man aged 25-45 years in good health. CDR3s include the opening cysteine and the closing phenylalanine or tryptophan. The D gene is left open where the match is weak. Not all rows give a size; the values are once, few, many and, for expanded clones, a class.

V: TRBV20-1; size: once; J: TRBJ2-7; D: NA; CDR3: CSATQGGNYEQYF; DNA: TGCAGTGCTACCCAGGGGGGCAACTACGAGCAGTACTTC
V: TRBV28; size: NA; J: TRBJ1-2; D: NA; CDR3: CAAGPNYGYTF; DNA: TGTGCCGCAGGGCCTAACTATGGCTACACCTTC
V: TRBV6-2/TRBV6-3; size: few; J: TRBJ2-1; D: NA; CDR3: CASSYSGGARNEQFF; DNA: TGTGCCAGCAGTTACTCGGGGGGGGCGAGGAATGAGCAGTTCTTC
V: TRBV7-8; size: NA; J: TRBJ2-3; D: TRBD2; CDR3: CASSPVGAGGSETQYF; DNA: TGTGCCAGCAGCCCCGTAGGCGCGGGGGGTTCAGAGACGCAGTATTTT
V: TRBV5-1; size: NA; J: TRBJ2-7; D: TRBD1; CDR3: CASSRRDSLSYEQYF; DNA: TGCGCCAGCAGCCGTCGGGACAGCCTTTCCTACGAGCAGTACTTC
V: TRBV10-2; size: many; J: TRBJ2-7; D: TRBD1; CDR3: CASRARDSTYEQYF; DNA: TGCGCCAGCAGAGCCCGGGACAGTACCTACGAGCAGTACTTC
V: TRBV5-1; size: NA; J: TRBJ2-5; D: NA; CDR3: CASSLTPQSKETQYF; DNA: TGCGCCAGCTCCCTGACCCCACAGTCCAAAGAGACCCAGTACTTC
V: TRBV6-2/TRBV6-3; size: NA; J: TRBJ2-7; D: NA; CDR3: CASSYSEAEQYF; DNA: TGTGCCAGCAGTTACTCGGAGGCGGAGCAGTACTTC
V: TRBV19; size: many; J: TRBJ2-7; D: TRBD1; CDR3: CATAGQAAYEQYF; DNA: TGTGCCACCGCCGGACAGGCGGCCTACGAGCAGTACTTC
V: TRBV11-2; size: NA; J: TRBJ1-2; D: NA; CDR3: CASSLGRVGHGYTF; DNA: TGTGCCAGCAGCTTAGGCAGGGTAGGACATGGCTACACCTTC
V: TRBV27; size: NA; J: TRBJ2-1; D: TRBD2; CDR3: CASSDPSGGREQFF; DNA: TGTGCCAGCAGTGATCCTAGCGGGGGCCGTGAGCAGTTCTTC
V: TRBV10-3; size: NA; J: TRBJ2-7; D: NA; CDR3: CAISDVVDRTDEQYF; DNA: TGTGCCATCAGTGACGTTGTGGACCGCACCGACGAGCAGTACTTC
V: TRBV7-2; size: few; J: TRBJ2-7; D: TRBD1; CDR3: CASSLFRTGAYEQYF; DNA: TGTGCCAGCAGTTTGTTTCGGACAGGGGCCTACGAGCAGTACTTC
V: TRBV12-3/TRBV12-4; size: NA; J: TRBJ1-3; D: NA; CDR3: CASNSRSSGNTIYF; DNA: TGTGCCAGCAACAGCAGGAGCTCTGGAAACACCATATATTTT
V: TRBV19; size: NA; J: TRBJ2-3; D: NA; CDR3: CASMERGTDTQYF; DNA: TGTGCCAGTATGGAGAGGGGCACAGATACGCAGTATTTT
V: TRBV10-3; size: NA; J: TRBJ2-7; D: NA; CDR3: CAIREGLGTYEQYF; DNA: TGTGCCATCAGGGAGGGTCTAGGGACCTACGAGCAGTACTTC
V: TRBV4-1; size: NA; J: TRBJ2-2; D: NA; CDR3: CASSQDSLNTGELFF; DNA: TGCGCCAGCAGCCAAGATTCACTTAACACCGGGGAGCTGTTTTTT
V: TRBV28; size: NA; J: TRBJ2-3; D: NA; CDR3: CASTSPGRVPDTQYF; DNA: TGTGCCAGCACCTCCCCCGGCAGGGTTCCAGATACGCAGTATTTT
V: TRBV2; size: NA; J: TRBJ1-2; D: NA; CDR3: CASSDQVSYGYTF; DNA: TGTGCCAGCAGTGATCAGGTGTCCTATGGCTACACCTTC
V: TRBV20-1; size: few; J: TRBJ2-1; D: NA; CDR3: CSARRSGSSYNEQFF; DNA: TGCAGTGCTAGAAGGTCGGGGAGCTCCTACAATGAGCAGTTCTTC
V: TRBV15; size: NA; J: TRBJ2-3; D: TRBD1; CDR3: CATSKRSGQGTDTQYF; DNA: TGTGCCACCAGCAAGAGGTCGGGACAGGGAACAGATACGCAGTATTTT
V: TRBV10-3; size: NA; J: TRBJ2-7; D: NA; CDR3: CAIRDWDGVGEQYF; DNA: TGTGCCATCAGGGACTGGGACGGTGTCGGCGAGCAGTACTTC
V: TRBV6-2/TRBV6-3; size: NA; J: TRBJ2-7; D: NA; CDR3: CASRTVTGSEQYF; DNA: TGTGCCAGCAGGACTGTAACAGGGAGCGAGCAGTACTTC
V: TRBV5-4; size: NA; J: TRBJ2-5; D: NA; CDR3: CASSLASVAQETQYF; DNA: TGTGCCAGCAGCTTGGCTAGCGTTGCACAAGAGACCCAGTACTTC
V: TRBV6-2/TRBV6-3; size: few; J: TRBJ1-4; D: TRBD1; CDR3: CASSARTGREKLFF; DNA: TGTGCCAGCAGCGCCCGGACAGGCCGCGAAAAACTGTTTTTT
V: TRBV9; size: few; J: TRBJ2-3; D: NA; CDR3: CASSPPRGRVADTQYF; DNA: TGTGCCAGCAGCCCCCCCCGGGGAAGAGTAGCAGATACGCAGTATTTT
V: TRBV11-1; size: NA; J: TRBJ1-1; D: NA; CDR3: CASSSSVQGGRNTEAFF; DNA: TGTGCCAGCAGCTCCTCGGTCCAGGGAGGCAGGAACACTGAAGCTTTCTTT
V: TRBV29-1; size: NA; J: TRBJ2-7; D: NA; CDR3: CSVGKGTGQYF; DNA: TGCAGCGTTGGGAAGGGTACAGGGCAGTACTTC
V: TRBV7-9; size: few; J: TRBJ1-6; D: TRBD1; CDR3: CASSSSRDRRGTYNSPLHF; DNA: TGTGCCAGCAGCTCGTCCCGGGACAGGCGAGGGACCTATAATTCACCCCTCCACTTT
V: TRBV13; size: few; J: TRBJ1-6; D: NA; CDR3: CASSFRVSYNSPLHF; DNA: TGTGCCAGCAGCTTCAGGGTCTCCTATAATTCACCCCTCCACTTT
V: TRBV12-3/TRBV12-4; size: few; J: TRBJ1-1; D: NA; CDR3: CASSTGRVNTEAFF; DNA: TGTGCCAGCAGTACAGGGAGAGTGAACACTGAAGCTTTCTTT
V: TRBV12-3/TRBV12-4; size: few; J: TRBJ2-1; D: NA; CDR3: CASNGGALTEQFF; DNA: TGTGCCAGCAATGGGGGGGCGTTGACCGAGCAGTTCTTC
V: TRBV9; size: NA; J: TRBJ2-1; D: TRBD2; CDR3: CASSVELAAYNEQFF; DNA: TGTGCCAGCAGCGTAGAACTAGCGGCTTACAATGAGCAGTTCTTC
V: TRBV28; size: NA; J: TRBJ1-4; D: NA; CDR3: CASSLQGVIREKLFF; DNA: TGTGCCAGCAGTTTACAAGGGGTTATCCGCGAAAAACTGTTTTTT
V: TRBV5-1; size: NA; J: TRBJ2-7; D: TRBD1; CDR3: CASIPNPGQGKHEQYF; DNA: TGCGCCAGCATCCCTAACCCGGGACAGGGGAAACACGAGCAGTACTTC
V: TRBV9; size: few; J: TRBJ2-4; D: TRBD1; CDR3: CASSAEAGQEARPTKNIQYF; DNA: TGTGCCAGCAGCGCCGAGGCAGGACAGGAGGCCCGCCCTACCAAAAACATTCAGTACTTC
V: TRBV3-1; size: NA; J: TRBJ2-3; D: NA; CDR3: CASSPPRGGSTDTQYF; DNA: TGTGCCAGCAGCCCCCCCAGGGGAGGGAGCACAGATACGCAGTATTTT
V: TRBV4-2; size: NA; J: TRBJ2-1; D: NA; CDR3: CASSQEPSGGAYNEQFF; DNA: TGTGCCAGCAGCCAAGAGCCTAGTGGGGGAGCTTACAATGAGCAGTTCTTC
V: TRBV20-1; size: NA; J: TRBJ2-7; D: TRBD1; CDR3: CSARGDRGYYEQYF; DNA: TGCAGTGCTAGAGGGGACAGGGGGTACTACGAGCAGTACTTC
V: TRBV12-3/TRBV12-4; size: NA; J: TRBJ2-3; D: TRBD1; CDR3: CASSASTGPSTDTQYF; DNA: TGTGCCAGCAGTGCATCGACAGGGCCTAGCACAGATACGCAGTATTTT
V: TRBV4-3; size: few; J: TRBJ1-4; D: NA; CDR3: CASSQDRAVVYRVGEKLFF; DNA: TGCGCCAGCAGCCAAGATAGAGCGGTAGTCTACAGGGTGGGTGAAAAACTGTTTTTT
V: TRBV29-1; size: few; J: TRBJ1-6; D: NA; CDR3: CSAATYLNSPLHF; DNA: TGCAGCGCCGCGACGTATCTTAATTCACCCCTCCACTTT
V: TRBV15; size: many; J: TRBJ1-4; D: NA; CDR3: CATSREGGTNEKLFF; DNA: TGTGCCACCAGCAGAGAAGGGGGAACTAATGAAAAACTGTTTTTT
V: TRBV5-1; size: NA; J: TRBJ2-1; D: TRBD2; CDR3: CASRDSGGVHNEQFF; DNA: TGCGCCAGTAGGGATAGCGGGGGGGTACACAATGAGCAGTTCTTC
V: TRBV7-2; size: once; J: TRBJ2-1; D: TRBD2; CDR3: CASSYTSGGAGHEQFF; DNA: TGTGCCAGCAGTTACACTAGCGGGGGGGCAGGCCATGAGCAGTTCTTC
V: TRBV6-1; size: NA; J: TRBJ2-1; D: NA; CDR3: CASSKPGRAKDEQFF; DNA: TGTGCCAGCAGCAAACCGGGACGGGCTAAAGATGAGCAGTTCTTC
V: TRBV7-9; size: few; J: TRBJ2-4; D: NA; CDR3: CTSSKEANIQYF; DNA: TGTACCAGCAGCAAGGAGGCAAACATTCAGTACTTC
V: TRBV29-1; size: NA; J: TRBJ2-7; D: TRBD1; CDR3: CSVGTGGQQVSYEQYF; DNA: TGCAGCGTTGGAACAGGGGGCCAACAGGTATCCTACGAGCAGTACTTC
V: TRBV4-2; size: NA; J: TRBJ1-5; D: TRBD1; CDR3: CASSQDGTGTYSNQPQHF; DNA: TGTGCCAGCAGCCAGGATGGGACAGGGACTTATAGCAATCAGCCCCAGCATTTT
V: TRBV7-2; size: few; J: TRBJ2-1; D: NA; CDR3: CASSPRAEYYNEQFF; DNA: TGTGCCAGCAGCCCCCGCGCTGAGTACTACAATGAGCAGTTCTTC
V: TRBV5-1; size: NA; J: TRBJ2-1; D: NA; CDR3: CASSAQGVRDNEQFF; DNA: TGCGCCAGCAGCGCGCAGGGTGTTCGGGACAATGAGCAGTTCTTC
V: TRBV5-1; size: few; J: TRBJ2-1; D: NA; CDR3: CASSYEGGAVFEQFF; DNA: TGCGCCAGTTCCTACGAAGGGGGGGCGGTATTTGAGCAGTTCTTC
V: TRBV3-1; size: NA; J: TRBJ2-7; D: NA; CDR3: CASSHLPDSSYEQYF; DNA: TGTGCCAGCAGCCATCTCCCGGACAGCTCCTACGAGCAGTACTTC
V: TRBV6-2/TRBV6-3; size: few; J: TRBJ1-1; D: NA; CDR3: CASSPGVTEAFF; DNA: TGTGCCAGCAGTCCAGGGGTTACTGAAGCTTTCTTT
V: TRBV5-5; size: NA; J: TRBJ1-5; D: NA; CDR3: CASSLGGYRSNQPQHF; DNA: TGTGCCAGCAGCCTGGGAGGCTACCGTAGCAATCAGCCCCAGCATTTT
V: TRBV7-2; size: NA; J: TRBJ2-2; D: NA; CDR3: CASSPNRDRANTGELFF; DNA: TGTGCCAGCAGCCCAAACAGGGATAGGGCGAACACCGGGGAGCTGTTTTTT
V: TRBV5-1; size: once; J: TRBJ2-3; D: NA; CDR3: CASKLEGPDTQYF; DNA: TGCGCCAGCAAACTCGAGGGTCCAGATACGCAGTATTTT
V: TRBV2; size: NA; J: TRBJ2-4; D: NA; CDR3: CASSERPEPKNIQYF; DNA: TGTGCCAGCAGTGAAAGGCCGGAACCTAAAAACATTCAGTACTTC
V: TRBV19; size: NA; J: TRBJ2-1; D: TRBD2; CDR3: CASSASGTRGDEQFF; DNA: TGTGCCAGTAGTGCCTCCGGGACTAGAGGGGATGAGCAGTTCTTC
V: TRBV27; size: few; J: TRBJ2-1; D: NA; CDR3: CASSRNRDLNEQFF; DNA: TGTGCCAGCAGTCGTAACCGGGACCTCAATGAGCAGTTCTTC